This TCR beta chain stems from a study of shared clonotypes between healthy human individuals. Trimming stripped 3 bases from V and 3 bases from J, with 16 bases between. The CDR3 extends over 15 amino acids. Germline values: CDR1 SGDLS, CDR2 YYNGEE. Naive-designated CD8 cells lacked CD45RO, were positively enriched for CCR7, and omitted terminally differentiated effector memory CD45RA+ cells. The donor population consisted of healthy HIV-negative adults with no recent acute infections or vaccinations. Adult Caucasians living in Nashville, Tennessee made up all of the donors. Worth noting for this clone: Antigen specificity is unknown.

Measured with immunoSEQ multiplex PCR; TCRdb has only the in-frame clones, and not every one. Among about 2.1 million clones listed, about 94% were seen once. The study, taken as a whole, reports: Sampling included only blood; tissue repertoires likely differ. Sequencing of the sorted subsets was shown by rarefaction to be incomplete despite large depth.

This chain uses TRBV9 with TRBJ2-7; tentatively, D is TRBD2 (5 bases). The sequenced material came from naive CD8+ T cells from PBMCs. This receptor was identified in a man aged 18-30 years in good health. Some clones in this sample may be carry-over from other donors' samples. Written as DNA, the CDR3 is TGTGCCAGCAGCGAGAGGACCGGTCGGGGCTACGAGCAGTACTTC. This encodes CASSERTGRGYEQYF. The complete variable domain, with remaining parts taken from reference TRBV9 and TRBJ2-7, reads DSGVTQTPKHLITATGQRVTLRCSPRSGDLSVYWYQQSLDQGLQFLIQYYNGEERAKGNILERFSAQQFPDLHSELNLSSLELGDSALYFCASSERTGRGYEQYFGPGTRLTVT.